The next 8 T cell receptor beta chains were all read from a single sample in a study of identical twins. TCRdb re-called the 5' RACE reads through MiXCR, storing one row per CDR3 protein. The data contain approximately 1.8 million distinct CDR3 sequences, about 31% of them singletons. Sequencing was performed on cord blood. All receptors come from a newborn girl in good health.

This clonotype was detected a few times. The V and J genes are TRBV28 and TRBJ1-2, with 8 bases fitting TRBD1. V gave up 1 base and J gave up 3 bases; unmatched junction bases: 1. This CDR3 is 14 amino acids long. CDR1 and CDR2 (germline): MDHEN, SYDVKM. The CDR3 DNA is TGTGCCAGCAGTTTATTGGACAGGGACTATGGCTACACCTTC. It translates to CASSLLDRDYGYTF.

This rearrangement joins TRBV7-6 to TRBJ2-7; 9 nucleotides agree with TRBD2. The CDR3 sequence is 16 residues long. CDR1 and CDR2 (germline): SGHVS, FNYEAQ. J gave up 7 bases and V 2 bases, and 12 bases lay outside the gene matches. CDR3 amino acids: CASSLNSLAGENEQYF. The CDR3 DNA follows: TGTGCCAGCAGCTTAAATTCATTAGCGGGAGAAAATGAGCAGTACTTC.

V and J are TRBV7-9 and TRBJ2-3, with TRBD2 matching 8 bases. The CDR3 covers 19 residues. In germline, CDR1 is SEHNR, CDR2 FQNEAQ (reference sequence). Trimming at V came to 6 bases and at J to 0 bases, leaving 17 bases not matched to a gene. The CDR3 protein is CASRPIRTSMSLSTDTQYF. Written as DNA, the CDR3 is TGTGCCAGCAGACCAATCCGGACTAGCATGAGTCTTAGCACAGATACGCAGTATTTT.

This clonotype came up a few times. The chain couples TRBV6-5 to TRBJ1-5, with 12 bases that match TRBD1. The CDR3 length is 16 residues. Germline CDR1 MNHEY, CDR2 SVGAGI. V dropped 5 bases and J dropped 8; count of bases not matched to a gene: 10. CDR3 loop: CASSRDRGPGRKPQHF. CDR3 bases: TGTGCCAGCAGTCGGGACAGGGGGCCCGGTAGGAAGCCCCAGCATTTT.

Only a few counts were recorded for this clonotype. The gene calls are TRBV2 and TRBJ2-3; D assignment may be TRBD1 or TRBD2 (5 bases each). The CDR3 runs to 15 residues. Trimming pared 2 bases from V and 5 bases from J, leaving 14 bases between. From germline, CDR1 is SNHLY and CDR2 FYNNEI. CDR3 in amino acids: CASSESGPSVDTQYF. The CDR3 DNA reads as TGTGCCAGCAGTGAATCGGGGCCGAGTGTAGATACGCAGTATTTT. Variable domain in full (rest from reference TRBV2 and TRBJ2-3): EPEVTQTPSHQVTQMGQEVILRCVPISNHLYFYWYRQILGQKVEFLVSFYNNEISEKSEIFDDQFSVERPDGSNFTLKIRSTKLEDSAMYFCASSESGPSVDTQYFGPGTRLTVL.

V and J are TRBV27 and TRBJ2-1; 7 bases align to TRBD1. The CDR3 has 14 amino acids. V trimming: 4 bases; J trimming: 13 bases; junction bases outside the gene matches: 13. From germline, CDR1 is MNHEY and CDR2 SMNVEV (reference sequence). CDR3 in amino acids: CASSSGQPGGYQFF. DNA for the CDR3: TGTGCCAGCAGTTCGGGACAGCCCGGCGGGTACCAGTTCTTC.

This clonotype was detected a few times. The chain is built from TRBV11-3 and TRBJ2-1; no reliable D call. From germline, CDR1 is SGHNT and CDR2 YENEEA. The CDR3 extends over 13 amino acids. Trimming cost V 1 base and J 6 bases, with 7 bases left between them. The chain's CDR3 is CASSLGWRNEQFF. The CDR3 DNA sequence: TGTGCCAGCAGCTTAGGATGGCGCAATGAGCAGTTCTTC.

The chain recombines TRBV9 with TRBJ1-1; TRBD1 matches 11 bases. V trimming: 4 bases; J trimming: 1 base; junction bases outside the gene matches: 3. This CDR3 has 15 residues. Germline V gene lookup returns CDR1 SGDLS and CDR2 YYNGEE. The CDR3 DNA sequence: TGTGCCAGCAGCTGGGGACAGGGGGAGAACACTGAAGCTTTCTTT. Protein: CASSWGQGENTEAFF. The full variable domain, rest sourced from reference TRBV9 and TRBJ1-1, is DSGVTQTPKHLITATGQRVTLRCSPRSGDLSVYWYQQSLDQGLQFLIQYYNGEERAKGNILERFSAQQFPDLHSELNLSSLELGDSALYFCASSWGQGENTEAFFGQGTRLTVV.